This paragraph covers one T cell receptor beta chain sequence. This clone's antigen is unknown. No clone much larger than this one lies a single base away; base qualities are absent. Ficoll-Paque density gradient centrifugation was the method used to isolate PBMCs. From its cysteine to its phenylalanine, the CDR3 spans 16 amino acids. Only the CDR3 part of the read is kept: 48 bases, read in frame from the first base. Compared with germline, V lacks 5 bases and J lacks 7 bases; bases without a gene match: 10. Sequences SGHTA (CDR1) and FQGTGA (CDR2) are obtained from the germline V gene. These data come from a study of T-cell memory formation after mild COVID-19 (dated by TCRdb to the early 2020s). Regarding the study in general: TCR sequence clusters from the two donors were largely donor specific. T-cell clones expanding and contracting after mild COVID-19 in a couple of donors were tracked by longitudinal TCRalpha and TCRbeta repertoire sequencing. Two young, previously healthy adult volunteers made up the cohort, one male and one female.

On the study overall, not on this receptor specifically: From day 15 to 85, contracting clones showed balanced CD4/CD8 phenotypes, whereas a second wave of clones that expanded from day 15 to 37 leaned towards CD4+. Some responding clones were detected in pre-infection memory, which suggested that pre-existing cross-reactive memory T cells had joined the SARS-CoV-2 response. SARS-CoV-2 specificity of the second-wave clones peaking on day 37 was not confirmed. Contracting CD4+ clones turned up mainly in the CM and EM memory subsets, whereas EMRA was where CD8+ clones were enriched. The study covered only a couple of mild cases, and larger cohorts including severe cases with pre-infection samples were considered necessary.

Sequenced on an Illumina NovaSeq 6000. Using 5'RACE with constant-segment primers, TCRalpha and TCRbeta cDNA libraries were constructed, with sample barcodes and unique molecular identifiers added in the process. RNA was extracted from every sample with Trizol reagent. The libraries were amplified in two PCR steps, and the second step added a second sample barcode and Illumina TruSeq adapters. Libraries were sequenced on an Illumina NovaSeq with 2 x 150 bp paired-end reads. Concerning the study's data processing: With migec v1.2.7, reads were demultiplexed and then collapsed into UMI-guided consensus sequences. With mixcr v2.1.11, UMI consensuses were aligned to TRA and TRB V and J templates and assembled into clonotypes. A clonotype was counted as expanded or contracted only when both edgeR and NoisET called the clonotype significant, with the noise models trained on biological replicates. edgeR calls used a false discovery rate-adjusted p below 0.01 and a log2 fold-change threshold of 1. As an exploratory analysis of dynamics, max-normalized trajectories of the 1000 most abundant clonotypes were examined with PCA combined with hierarchical clustering. Each responding clone was given a CD4 or CD8 phenotype based on the CD4+ and CD8+ repertoires, which had been sequenced separately. TCRdb cleaned the public reads at Q25 with fastp, built clones with MiXCR and kept in-frame beta chains. Here each entry gathers all rows of one CDR3 protein and keeps the most common genes and DNA. For this entry, the V and J calls and clone size follow TCRdb and not the study's own pipeline. For this sample the table gives approximately 290,000 distinct CDR3 sequences, of which less than 20% were detected only once. The top ten constitute over 20% of the sample.

The sequencing sample was made of PBMCs or a T cell subset sorted from them (not recorded which). This TCR derives from a man aged 18 to 30 who had mild COVID-19 (a few samples of this study predate the infection). The sample titles of this study are shuffled in the database, so cell type and time point are left out; the donor was told from shared clones. The receptor chain draws on TRBV7-3 and TRBJ2-3; TRBD2 lines up with 12 middle nucleotides. The DNA reads TGTGCCAGCAGCGCGCCTAGCGGGGGGGCCGAAAATACGCAGTATTTT. Translated, this is CASSAPSGGAENTQYF.